The 25 T cell receptor beta chains in this list originate from one sample, sequenced in a study of blood T cell repertoires in COVID-19. Only in-frame clones appear in the TCRdb table, and some are missing; sequencing was by immunoSEQ multiplex PCR. This table has around 50,000 clones, about 90% appearing once. Sequencing was done on a sample of peripheral blood. The receptors stem from a woman at least 80 years old with COVID-19, enrolled during active disease.

The chain couples TRBV19 to TRBJ2-5; tentatively, D is TRBD2 (7 bases). CDR1 is LNHDA and CDR2 is SQIVND in the germline V gene (reference sequence). V lost 5 bases and J lost 3, with 16 bases in between. CDR3 size: 15 residues. The CDR3 spells CASSQHRGAEETQYF. The CDR3 DNA follows: TGTGCCAGTAGTCAGCATCGGGGGGCGGAAGAGACCCAGTACTTC.

As concerns this clone: One end of the junction does not line up with germline, which may come from a read error. The chain employs TRBV5-1 and TRBJ2-1; D not resolved. The germline V gene has CDR1 SGHRS and CDR2 YFSETQ. This CDR3 is built from 14 residues. CDR3 DNA: TGCGCCAGCAGCTCTGACAAAGTCTACGATGAGCAGTTCTTC. Translated: CASSSDKVYDEQFF. Combining the CDR3 with reference TRBV5-1 and TRBJ2-1 gives the whole variable domain KAGVTQTPRYLIKTRGQQVTLSCSPISGHRSVSWYQQTPGQGLQFLFEYFSETQRNKGNFPGRFSGRQFSNSRSEMNVSTLELGDSALYLCASSSDKVYDEQFFGPGTRLTVL.

This chain joins TRBV5-1 and TRBJ1-3; D ambiguous. The germline V and J ends were trimmed by 0 bases and 2 bases, with 9 bases remaining between them. Germline V gives CDR1 SGHRS, CDR2 YFSETQ. This CDR3 is 15 amino acids long. The CDR3 nucleotides read TGCGCCAGCAGCTTGGTACCCGCAGCTGGAAACACCATATATTTT. Its translation is CASSLVPAAGNTIYF.

This chain links TRBV5-1 with TRBJ1-1; TRBD1 agrees at 7 bases. The CDR3 extends over 14 amino acids. J lost 7 bases, V lost 4 bases, and 10 bases had no gene match. Germline V gene sequence: CDR1 SGHRS, CDR2 YFSETQ. This CDR3 is CASSAGKRDSEAFF. The DNA for the CDR3 is TGCGCCAGCAGCGCCGGTAAAAGGGACAGTGAAGCTTTCTTT.

This chain connects TRBV5-8 to TRBJ1-3; TRBD1 might be the D (6 bases). This CDR3 spans 14 amino acids. Germline CDR1 is SGHTS and CDR2 is YDEGEE. The V end was cut by 1 base, the J end by 7 bases, with 12 bases between. CDR3 loop: CASSLWTVGNTIYF. CDR3 coding DNA: TGTGCCAGCAGCTTGTGGACAGTCGGGAACACCATATATTTT.

This clone was counted only a few times. The chain joins TRBV6-6 to TRBJ1-1; D gene ambiguous. Germline CDR1 is MNHNY and CDR2 is SVGAGI (reference sequence). There are 16 residues in the CDR3. The germline V and J ends were trimmed by 8 bases and 1 base, with 20 bases remaining between them. The CDR3 here is CASAVLPGSSNTEAFF. CDR3 nucleotides: TGTGCCAGCGCTGTCTTACCGGGTTCATCGAACACTGAAGCTTTCTTT.

A single count supports this clone. The genes are TRBV19 and TRBJ2-3, with 9 nucleotides matching TRBD2. V lost 6 bases, J lost 4 bases, and 2 bases stayed unmatched. This CDR3 contains 13 residues. Germline CDR1 is LNHDA and CDR2 is SQIVND (reference sequence). The CDR3 loop is CASRVAGADTQYF. For the CDR3, the DNA is TGTGCCAGTAGGGTAGCGGGGGCAGATACGCAGTATTTT. The whole variable domain, remainder taken from reference TRBV19 and TRBJ2-3, is DGGITQSPKYLFRKEGQNVTLSCEQNLNHDAMYWYRQDPGQGLRLIYYSQIVNDFQKGDIAEGYSVSREKKESFPLTVTSAQKNPTAFYLCASRVAGADTQYFGPGTRLTVL.

This rearrangement joins TRBV23-1 to TRBJ1-4; no clear D gene. TRBV23-1 is annotated as an ORF whose role is uncertain. The CDR3 contains 16 residues. V lost 3 bases, J lost 3 bases, and 14 bases lay in between. CDR3 coding DNA: TGCGCCAGCAGTCAGGTGAACCCGCGATCTAATGAAAAACTGTTTTTT. Its translation: CASSQVNPRSNEKLFF.

This clone was seen a single time. This rearrangement joins TRBV6-5 to TRBJ2-5; TRBD1 matches at 7 bases. CDR3 length: 14 amino acids. Trimming removed 6 bases from V and 6 bases from J; junction bases left unmatched: 10. CDR1 is MNHEY, CDR2 SVGAGI, per germline. DNA of the CDR3: TGTGCCAGCAGCCCGATCGACAGGGACCAGACCCAGTACTTC. Translation gives CASSPIDRDQTQYF.

The rearrangement uses TRBV2 and TRBJ1-5; D uncertain. This CDR3 has 12 amino acids. Germline CDR1 is SNHLY and CDR2 is FYNNEI. V was pared by 4 bases and J by 2 bases, with 3 bases between. The CDR3 coding sequence is TGTGCCAGCAGTGGAGGCAATCAGCCCCAGCATTTT. It is translated as CASSGGNQPQHF.

The chain carries TRBV6-5 and TRBJ2-3, with D maybe TRBD2 (5 bases). The germline gives CDR1 MNHEY, CDR2 SVGAGI. This CDR3 region has 13 residues. The germline V and J ends were trimmed by 7 bases and 8 bases, with 16 bases remaining between them. The CDR3 bases are TGTGCCAGCAATCGGGAATGGAGCGGTACGCAGTATTTT. It translates to CASNREWSGTQYF.

The genes are TRBV18 and TRBJ2-3; tentatively, D is TRBD2 (5 bases). The CDR3 has 13 residues. Germline CDR1 reads KGHSH; CDR2 reads LQKENI. V shed 3 bases and J shed 4 bases, with 8 bases lying between them. CDR3 sequence (DNA): TGTGCCAGCTCACCGCTCGGGGCAGATACGCAGTATTTT. Translated, it gives CASSPLGADTQYF.

The rearrangement joins TRBV18 to TRBJ2-3; 8 nucleotides align to TRBD1. The CDR3 covers 14 residues. Germline trimming cut 8 bases from V and 2 bases from J; bases unmatched to any gene: 6. CDR1 and CDR2 (germline): KGHSH, LQKENI. CDR3 loop: CASSDRGITDTQYF. CDR3 sequence (DNA): TGTGCCAGCAGCGACAGGGGAATCACAGATACGCAGTATTTT.

V is TRBV4-1 and J is TRBJ2-1; the D gene is possibly TRBD2 (7 bases). CDR1 and CDR2 from the germline V gene are MGHRA and YSYEKL. The CDR3 is made up of 15 amino acids. Trimming pared 1 base from V and 9 bases from J, leaving 16 bases between. The CDR3 reads CASSQGGRGMGEQFF. CDR3 nucleotide sequence: TGCGCCAGCAGCCAAGGGGGGCGGGGGATGGGTGAGCAGTTCTTC.

The J gene is TRBJ2-7, the V gene TRBV28, with D perhaps TRBD2 (6 bases). Looked up from germline, CDR1 is MDHEN and CDR2 is SYDVKM. The CDR3 is 15 amino acids. Trimming left V 8 bases short and J 4 bases short, with 21 bases between. This chain's CDR3 is CASHHGGSNPYEQYF. The CDR3 region has the DNA TGTGCCAGCCACCACGGGGGTAGTAACCCTTACGAGCAGTACTTC.

The chain couples TRBV7-6 to TRBJ1-3, with D unresolved. The CDR3 sequence is 15 residues long. Germline assignment: CDR1 SGHVS and CDR2 FNYEAQ. V was shortened by 5 bases and J by 0 bases, with 11 bases between the two germline ends. CDR3 in amino acids: CASSLTEYSGNTIYF. CDR3 coding DNA: TGTGCCAGCAGCCTAACTGAATACTCTGGAAACACCATATATTTT.

This chain links TRBV5-8 with TRBJ1-6; D is unresolved. Germline CDR1 SGHTS, CDR2 YDEGEE. The CDR3 totals 13 residues. V was trimmed by 4 bases and J by 8 bases, leaving 10 bases between them. For the CDR3, the DNA is TGTGCCAGCAGCCGGACGGGATATTCACCCCTCCACTTT. Encoded protein: CASSRTGYSPLHF.

The chain carries TRBV27 and TRBJ1-4, with D tentatively TRBD1 (5 bases). Germline V lookup: CDR1 MNHEY, CDR2 SMNVEV (reference sequence). The CDR3 contains 14 residues. The V gene lost 2 bases and the J gene lost 8 bases, with 12 bases spanning the gap. In DNA, the CDR3 is TGTGCCAGCAGTTTAGGTTTACGGGGGGAAAAACTGTTTTTT. Its protein product is CASSLGLRGEKLFF.

V usage is TRBV6-2 or TRBV6-3 and J usage is TRBJ2-1; maybe TRBD1 (6 bases). V shed 2 bases and J shed 4 bases, with 18 bases lying between them. This CDR3 region has 17 residues. Germline V gene data show CDR1 as MNHEY and CDR2 as SVGEGT. The CDR3 nucleotides read TGTGCCAGCAGTTACCCCTCGGGTCCCAGGGGTTACAATGAGCAGTTCTTC. Translation gives CASSYPSGPRGYNEQFF.

The genes are TRBV5-1 and TRBJ1-2; 7 bases agree with TRBD1. Germline CDR1 is SGHRS and CDR2 is YFSETQ. V dropped 4 bases and J dropped 8; count of bases not matched to a gene: 11. The CDR3 has 14 amino acids. CDR3 residues: CASSPGQPNAGYTF. Written as DNA, the CDR3 is TGCGCCAGCAGCCCGGGACAGCCAAACGCCGGCTACACCTTC. Combining the CDR3 with reference TRBV5-1 and TRBJ1-2 gives the whole variable domain KAGVTQTPRYLIKTRGQQVTLSCSPISGHRSVSWYQQTPGQGLQFLFEYFSETQRNKGNFPGRFSGRQFSNSRSEMNVSTLELGDSALYLCASSPGQPNAGYTFGSGTRLTVV.

The chain recombines TRBV25-1 with TRBJ2-7; D is ambiguous. CDR1 and CDR2 from the germline V gene are MGHDK and SYGVNS. V gave up 3 bases and J gave up 4 bases, with 13 bases separating them. The CDR3 has 14 amino acids. The CDR3 loop is CASSEAVPPYEQYF. CDR3 coding DNA: TGTGCCAGCAGTGAGGCGGTCCCCCCTTACGAGCAGTACTTC.

In the case of this clone: At one boundary the junction diverges from the germline segment, which might be a read error. The V call is TRBV7-7, the J call TRBJ2-3; 9 bases map to TRBD2. The germline gives CDR1 SSHAT, CDR2 FNYEAQ (reference sequence). This CDR3 is built from 15 residues. The CDR3 here is CASSSGLASTDTQYF. The DNA for the CDR3 is TGTGCTAGCAGCTCGGGACTAGCTAGCACAGATACGCAGTATTTT.

The chain employs TRBV4-1 and TRBJ2-2; D call uncertain. The germline V gene encodes CDR1 MGHRA and CDR2 YSYEKL. V lost 0 bases, J lost 2 bases, and 7 bases lay in between. The CDR3 extends over 15 amino acids. The CDR3: CASSQELANTGELFF. The CDR3 coding sequence is TGCGCCAGCAGCCAAGAGTTGGCCAACACCGGGGAGCTGTTTTTT.

This clone appeared a single time. The chain links TRBV28 to TRBJ2-6, with D possibly being TRBD1 (5 bases). CDR3 length: 15 amino acids. Trimming cost V 4 bases and J 3 bases, with 10 bases left between them. Germline CDR1 and CDR2: MDHEN and SYDVKM. In DNA form, the CDR3 reads TGTGCCAGCAGTTCGCAGGGTCGTGGGGCCAACGTCCTGACTTTC. As protein: CASSSQGRGANVLTF.

J is TRBJ1-5 and V is TRBV27; tentatively, D is TRBD1 (5 bases). Germline CDR1 and CDR2: MNHEY and SMNVEV (reference sequence). This CDR3 is 15 amino acids long. Trimming took off 5 bases at V and 3 bases at J, with 14 bases between the two ends. CDR3 sequence: CASSGGGTFNQPQHF. CDR3 nucleotides: TGTGCCAGCAGTGGGGGGGGGACGTTCAATCAGCCCCAGCATTTT.